This T cell receptor beta chain was captured in a study of cytomegalovirus exposure and HLA in healthy donors. The primer mix had 60 Vbeta and 13 Jbeta primers. Repertoires were generated with immunoSEQ multiplex PCR, while TCRdb's copy carries only in-frame clones and drops some. The table has 190,000 or so clones, around 74% seen once. Germline loops: CDR1 SGHAT, CDR2 FQNNGV. This CDR3 region has 17 residues. Trimming removed 1 base from V and 9 bases from J, with 25 bases in between. This receptor was obtained from a girl under 18 in good health and CMV-seropositive. Sequencing was done on a sample of PBMCs. This rearrangement joins TRBV11-2 to TRBJ2-7; possible D gene TRBD2, 5 bases. The CDR3 bases are TGTGCCAGCAGCTTAGGTGGAGAGGGCACTACTCGAATGAGGCAGTACTTC. This sequence encodes CASSLGGEGTTRMRQYF.